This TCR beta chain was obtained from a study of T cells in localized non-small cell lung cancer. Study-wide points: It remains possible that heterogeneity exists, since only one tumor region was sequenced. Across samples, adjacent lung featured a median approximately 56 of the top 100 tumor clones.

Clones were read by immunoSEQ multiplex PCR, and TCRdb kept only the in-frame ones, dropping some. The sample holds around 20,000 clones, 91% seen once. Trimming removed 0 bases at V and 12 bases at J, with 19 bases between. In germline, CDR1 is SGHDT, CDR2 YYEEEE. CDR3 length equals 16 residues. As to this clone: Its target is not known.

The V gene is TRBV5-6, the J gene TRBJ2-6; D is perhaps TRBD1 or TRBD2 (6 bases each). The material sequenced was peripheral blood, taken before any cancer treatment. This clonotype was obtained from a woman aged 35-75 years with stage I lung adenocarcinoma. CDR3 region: CASSLGEGRGLGVLTF. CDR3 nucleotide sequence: TGTGCCAGCAGCTTGGGTGAGGGACGGGGGCTCGGCGTCCTGACTTTC.